The sequence of this T cell receptor (beta chain) was determined in a study of blood T cell repertoires in COVID-19. Whole-study context: The samples span acute and convalescent COVID-19 from the United States, Italy and Spain. T cells, B-cell-depleted T cells, or PBMCs provided the cDNA or gDNA that served as material.

The CDR3 is 15 amino acids. Losses at the gene ends were 5 bases for V and 8 bases for J; bases not matched to a gene: 11. Looked up from germline, CDR1 is SGHVS and CDR2 is FNYEAQ. Donors in Cohort 3 who had recovered were those with two negative PCRs, healthcare professional clearance, or resolution of their symptoms. Per the authors' pipeline: Estimated nucleated cell counts came from reference gene primer amplification. TCRdb's copy holds only in-frame clones and misses some; the assay was immunoSEQ multiplex PCR. The V and J calls and the clone size are those of that table, but D and trimming were determined from the DNA. Of over 300,000 clones listed, approximately 90% are singletons.

Material for sequencing was PBMCs or T cells enriched from blood (not recorded which). V usage is TRBV7-6 and J usage is TRBJ1-4, with 7 bases identical to TRBD1. The receptor's source is a woman aged 40 to 50 who had recovered from COVID-19. The CDR3 region is CASSTLTGQGEKLFF. The CDR3 DNA follows: TGTGCCAGCAGCACTTTGACAGGGCAGGGGGAAAAACTGTTTTTT.